These T cell receptor beta chains were read from a single sample in a study of T cell repertoires in cytomegalovirus infection. TCRdb processed the reads anew with MiXCR; each CDR3 protein has one entry. The data contain about 330,000 distinct CDR3 sequences, around a third of them singletons. What these receptors recognize is not known. Sequencing used cultured PBMCs, obtained from culture after CMV antigen stimulation. The receptor source for this set is a human donor in good health (CMV status not recorded). Some clones in this sample may be carry-over from other donors' samples. CDR3s include the opening cysteine and the closing phenylalanine or tryptophan. Each record gives: D gene, clone size, J gene, V gene, CDR3 DNA, CDR3 protein. A D gene is named only where the DNA matches it firmly. Rows may omit the clone size; those that give it use once, few, many or a size class.

>.|.|TRBJ2-2|TRBV6-2/TRBV6-3
TGTGCCAGCAGTTTCAGGGGGGTCCCCGGGGAGCTGTTTTTT
CASSFRGVPGELFF
>TRBD1|.|TRBJ2-1|TRBV29-1
TGCAGCGTTGAAGATTGGACAGGGGGGGTGAATGAGCAGTTCTTC
CSVEDWTGGVNEQFF
>TRBD2|.|TRBJ2-3|TRBV20-1
TGCAGTGCTAGGAACCTAGCGGGAGGGAAAAATACGCAGTATTTT
CSARNLAGGKNTQYF
>TRBD2|.|TRBJ2-3|TRBV28
TGTGCCAGCAGTTGGACTAGGGGAAATACGCAGTATTTT
CASSWTRGNTQYF
>.|once|TRBJ2-5|TRBV7-9
TGTGCCAGCAGCCTGCTGAGAATAGGACAAGAGACCCAGTACTTC
CASSLLRIGQETQYF
>.|.|TRBJ2-7|TRBV19
TGTGCCAGTAGTATTCAGGGATCAGCCTACGAGCAGTACTTC
CASSIQGSAYEQYF
>TRBD1|.|TRBJ1-3|TRBV18
TGTGCCAGCTCACCGATTCCTCCGGGACAGGGTCGAGGAAACACCATATATTTT
CASSPIPPGQGRGNTIYF
>.|few|TRBJ1-2|TRBV7-2
TGTGCCAGCAGCCTGCATGTTACAGGGAACTATGGCTACACCTTC
CASSLHVTGNYGYTF
>.|few|TRBJ2-1|TRBV20-1
TGCAGTGCCCTGAATACTATATCCTCCTACAATGAGCAGTTCTTC
CSALNTISSYNEQFF
>TRBD2|.|TRBJ2-3|TRBV5-1
TGCGCCAGCAGCTTGGCGGACACTAGCGGACCCGCAGATACGCAGTATTTT
CASSLADTSGPADTQYF
>TRBD2|.|TRBJ2-1|TRBV20-1
TGCAGTGCTAGCCTAGCGGGATTCAACAATGAGCAGTTCTTC
CSASLAGFNNEQFF
>TRBD2|.|TRBJ2-2|TRBV5-4
TGTGCCAGCAGGAATCGACTAGCGTCGTGGGACACCGGGGAGCTGTTTTTT
CASRNRLASWDTGELFF
>.|many|TRBJ2-7|TRBV28
TGTGCCAGCGGACAGAACTCCTACGAGCAGTACTTC
CASGQNSYEQYF
>TRBD1|.|TRBJ1-1|TRBV4-2
TGTGCCAGCAGCCAAGAACAGGGGAGGTGGGACACTGAAGCTTTCTTT
CASSQEQGRWDTEAFF
>TRBD2|few|TRBJ2-3|TRBV7-2
TGTGCCAGCAGCCATCCCCGAGGCGGGAGGGCGGGAGATACGCAGTATTTT
CASSHPRGGRAGDTQYF
>.|.|TRBJ1-5|TRBV7-2
TGTGCCGGCAGCTCTAGCATGGAAGAGCCCCAGCATTTT
CAGSSSMEEPQHF
>.|few|TRBJ1-2|TRBV12-3/TRBV12-4
TGTGCCAGCAGATCGAGGGACAACTATGGCTACACCTTC
CASRSRDNYGYTF
>TRBD1|.|TRBJ1-5|TRBV4-1
TGCGCCAGCAGCCAAATTGGGACAGGGGATAGCAATCAGCCCCAGCATTTT
CASSQIGTGDSNQPQHF
>TRBD1|few|TRBJ2-1|TRBV30
TGTGGTTTCTCCAGGGGGTACAATGAGCAGTTCTTC
CGFSRGYNEQFF
>.|few|TRBJ2-6|TRBV10-3
TGTGCCATCAGTGACGAGCTGGCTGGGGCCAACGTCCTGACTTTC
CAISDELAGANVLTF
>TRBD2|few|TRBJ2-1|TRBV7-2
TGTGCCAGCAGCTTAGTATGGGCGGGAGGGCAGAATGAGCAGTTCTTC
CASSLVWAGGQNEQFF
>.|.|TRBJ2-7|TRBV5-1
TGCGCCAGCAGCTCCGACCCCCTCTACGAGCAGTACTTC
CASSSDPLYEQYF
>TRBD1|many|TRBJ1-3|TRBV12-3/TRBV12-4
TGTGCCAGCAGCCGACAGGGCGGAAACACCATATATTTT
CASSRQGGNTIYF
>.|few|TRBJ2-5|TRBV6-1
TGTGCCAGCCGAAAATCCGGGCCCCTTAATGTGGAGACCCAGTACTTC
CASRKSGPLNVETQYF
>.|.|TRBJ2-1|TRBV5-4
TGTGCCAGCAGCTTTCCCGGCGGGACCTACAATGAGCAGTTCTTC
CASSFPGGTYNEQFF
>.|.|TRBJ2-2|TRBV7-9
TGTGCCAGCAGCTTAGCTTCCACCGGGGAGCTGTTTTTT
CASSLASTGELFF
>.|.|TRBJ1-2|TRBV27
TGTGCCAGCAGTCCAGCCTCGGGGGGGCTCTATGGCTACACCTTC
CASSPASGGLYGYTF
>.|.|TRBJ1-2|TRBV20-1
TGCAGTGCCGAAGATTCAGGGCCCTATGGCTACACCTTC
CSAEDSGPYGYTF
>TRBD2|few|TRBJ2-3|TRBV7-2
TGTGCCAGCAGCTCGGGACTAGCGGGACCCACAGATACGCAGTATTTT
CASSSGLAGPTDTQYF
>TRBD1|.|TRBJ1-4|TRBV7-2
TGTGCCAGCAGCCCCGACAGGGGAAGCGAAAAACTGTTTTTT
CASSPDRGSEKLFF
>.|.|TRBJ1-1|TRBV19
TGTGCCAGTCACACCAAAGACGGCGGGTACACTGAAGCTTTCTTT
CASHTKDGGYTEAFF
>TRBD2|few|TRBJ2-3|TRBV29-1
TGCAGCGTTGGACCAGCGGGAGGGCACGATACGCAGTATTTT
CSVGPAGGHDTQYF
>.|.|TRBJ1-2|TRBV12-3/TRBV12-4
TGTGCCAGCAGTTTGGGTCTTAACTATGGCTACACCTTC
CASSLGLNYGYTF
>.|few|TRBJ2-5|TRBV6-2/TRBV6-3
TGTGCCAGCAGCGACCCCGGGCTAGGAGGCGAGACCCAGTACTTC
CASSDPGLGGETQYF
>.|.|TRBJ2-5|TRBV5-6
TGTGCCAGCAGCTTGGTCCGCGGGTCCGGATCTGGGGAGACCCAGTACTTC
CASSLVRGSGSGETQYF
>TRBD1|few|TRBJ2-4|TRBV6-1
TGTGCCAGCAGTTCCCCGGGACAGGGGAAAAACATTCAGTACTTC
CASSSPGQGKNIQYF
>.|.|TRBJ2-5|TRBV7-2
TGTGCCAGCTCACTGAACCGGGGGCAAGAGACCCAGTACTTC
CASSLNRGQETQYF
>TRBD1|.|TRBJ2-2|TRBV11-3
TGTGCCAGCAGCTTAGGAGTCCAGGGGGCGAACACCGGGGAGCTGTTTTTT
CASSLGVQGANTGELFF
>.|.|TRBJ1-1|TRBV30
TGTGCCTGGGTCACCGGGACGGGACTCCTTGGGGCTGAAGCTTTCTTT
CAWVTGTGLLGAEAFF
>.|few|TRBJ2-2|TRBV11-2
TGTGCCAGCAGGTGGGGCTCCGTCTCCGGGGAGCTGTTTTTT
CASRWGSVSGELFF
>.|few|TRBJ2-1|TRBV6-1
TGTGCCAGCAGTGAACTCCGGGCGTATGTCGATGAGCAGTTCTTC
CASSELRAYVDEQFF
>TRBD1|.|TRBJ2-2|TRBV7-4
TGTGCCAGCAGCTTAGGACAGGGCGAGCTGTTTTTT
CASSLGQGELFF
>TRBD2|.|TRBJ2-1|TRBV6-2/TRBV6-3
TGTGCCAGCAGTTATAAAGGGCGGGGAGGGCGGGATGAGCAGTTCTTC
CASSYKGRGGRDEQFF
>.|few|TRBJ1-2|TRBV3-1
TGTGCCAGCAGCCTGAACAGAGAGGGCTACACCTTC
CASSLNREGYTF
>.|.|TRBJ1-4|TRBV19
TGTGCCAGTACCGATCTGAAGTCCAGGACCCATGGGGAAAAACTGTTTTTT
CASTDLKSRTHGEKLFF
>.|.|TRBJ1-2|TRBV5-1
TGCGCCAGCAGCTTTGGTCCCAGCCAGAACTATGGCTACACCTTC
CASSFGPSQNYGYTF
>TRBD1|.|TRBJ2-7|TRBV10-2
TGCGCCAGCAGTGGTACCAACGTCGGACAGGGCTACGAGCAGTACTTC
CASSGTNVGQGYEQYF
>TRBD2|.|TRBJ2-1|TRBV14
TGTGCCAGCAGCCACAGCGGGAGTATCTCCTACAATGAGCAGTTCTTC
CASSHSGSISYNEQFF
>.|.|TRBJ2-3|TRBV24-1
TGTGCCACCAGTGATTTACGGGACAGCACAGATACGCAGTATTTT
CATSDLRDSTDTQYF
>TRBD1|.|TRBJ1-1|TRBV12-3/TRBV12-4
TGTGCCAGCAGTTTGAGGACAGGGGGCGGTTTGAACACTGAAGCTTTCTTT
CASSLRTGGGLNTEAFF
>.|few|TRBJ2-1|TRBV6-2/TRBV6-3
TGTGCCAGCAGTTACGGCAGTGGGCCCTCAAATGAGCAGTTCTTC
CASSYGSGPSNEQFF
>.|.|TRBJ2-2|TRBV7-2
TGTGCCAGCAGCCCCTTACAGGGTTTGAACACCGGGGAGCTGTTTTTT
CASSPLQGLNTGELFF
>.|.|TRBJ1-3|TRBV11-2
TGTGCCAGCAGCTTAATGCTACGAAACACCATATATTTT
CASSLMLRNTIYF
>.|.|TRBJ2-5|TRBV10-3
TGTGCCATCAGCAAGACAGAAAGCCAAGAGACCCAGTACTTC
CAISKTESQETQYF
>TRBD2|few|TRBJ2-2|TRBV7-2
TGTGCCAGCAGCTTAGGGGGGACTAGCGGGATGGCCGGGGAGCTGTTTTTT
CASSLGGTSGMAGELFF
>.|.|TRBJ1-2|TRBV19
TGTGCCAGTAGTATAGGACACACCCGCCGTTTTTATGGCTACACCTTC
CASSIGHTRRFYGYTF
>TRBD2|many|TRBJ2-2|TRBV7-3
TGTGCCAGCAGCTTAGGGGGAGGGCCGAGCACCGGGGAGCTGTTTTTT
CASSLGGGPSTGELFF
>TRBD1|.|TRBJ2-7|TRBV13
TGTGCCAGCAGCGGACGGGGACAGACTGTGTACGAGCAGTACTTC
CASSGRGQTVYEQYF
>.|.|TRBJ2-5|TRBV2
TGTGCCAGCAGTGAGACCAAGTACCAAGAGACCCAGTACTTC
CASSETKYQETQYF
>.|.|TRBJ2-4|TRBV7-2
TGTGCCAGCAGCCCACCCCATGGGGGGGCCCAAAACATTCAGTACTTC
CASSPPHGGAQNIQYF